The rows below give T cell receptor beta chains drawn from one sample of a study of early T cells in non-severe SARS-CoV-2 infection. One entry per CDR3 protein results from TCRdb running MiXCR on the 5' RACE reads. In the table there are more than 65,000 distinct CDR3 sequences, roughly 4.9% of which are singletons. The starting material was whole blood, obtained at baseline. These receptors all stem from an adult who was a healthcare worker with PCR-confirmed SARS-CoV-2 infection or an uninfected control (not recorded which). The donor label of this sample is uncertain. The CDR3 runs from the conserved cysteine through the conserved F or W. The D gene is left open where the match is weak. The listing skips clone size in some rows; elsewhere it reads once, few, many or a size class.

clone_size	j_call	d_call	v_call	cdr3_nt	cdr3_aa
few	TRBJ2-2	-	TRBV12-3/TRBV12-4	TGTGCCAGCAGTTGGTTACAGGGTTCCGGGGAGCTGTTTTTT	CASSWLQGSGELFF
many	TRBJ2-7	-	TRBV14	TGTGCCAGCAGCCAAGTCTCCTACGAGCAGTACTTC	CASSQVSYEQYF
-	TRBJ1-2	-	TRBV5-1	TGCGCCAGCAGATTGGGACGGAGCTCTCCTAACTATGGCTACACCTTC	CASRLGRSSPNYGYTF
-	TRBJ2-5	TRBD1	TRBV5-1	TGCGCCAGCAGCCTAGAGCCGACAGGGGGCGCGAAGACCCAGTACTTC	CASSLEPTGGAKTQYF
many	TRBJ1-2	-	TRBV12-3/TRBV12-4	TGTGCCAGCAGTTTAGCGGGCAGTACTAACTATGGCTACACCTTC	CASSLAGSTNYGYTF
many	TRBJ1-2	-	TRBV30	TGTGCCTGGAGTGTGGGGCCAGTCCTCTATGGCTACACCTTC	CAWSVGPVLYGYTF
few	TRBJ1-1	TRBD1	TRBV7-2	TGTGCCAGCAGCTACAGCCGTAGGGGGCGTGGGGTGAACACTGAAGCTTTCTTT	CASSYSRRGRGVNTEAFF
-	TRBJ1-1	-	TRBV18	TGTGCCAGCTACCTGGAAGTCCGCAACACTGAAGCTTTCTTT	CASYLEVRNTEAFF
-	TRBJ1-1	-	TRBV7-9	TGTGCCAGCAGCTTAGCGGTTACTGAAGCTTTCTTT	CASSLAVTEAFF
-	TRBJ2-7	TRBD1	TRBV5-6	TGTGCCAGCAGCTTGGGGCCCGGGACAGGGGGCGAGCAGTACTTC	CASSLGPGTGGEQYF
-	TRBJ2-2	-	TRBV20-1	TGCAGCGCAAGGGGATACGGGAACACCGGGGAGCTGTTTTTT	CSARGYGNTGELFF
many	TRBJ1-5	-	TRBV6-1	TGTGCCAGCAGTGAAAGTAGCGGGGATTATCAGCCCCAGCATTTT	CASSESSGDYQPQHF
few	TRBJ2-2	-	TRBV9	TGTGCCAGCAGCGTGGAGTGGCTTAGCACCGGGGAGCTGTTTTTT	CASSVEWLSTGELFF
many	TRBJ2-3	TRBD1	TRBV30	TGTGCCTGGGATAGACAGGGACCCCTAAGCACAGATACGCAGTATTTT	CAWDRQGPLSTDTQYF
many	TRBJ1-2	-	TRBV15	TGTGCCACCAGCAGAGATCTTGGTCGCTCCTATGGCTACACCTTC	CATSRDLGRSYGYTF
many	TRBJ2-3	-	TRBV7-2	TGTGCCAGCAGCTTAGCAGGGACCCCTGGGGCAGATACGCAGTATTTT	CASSLAGTPGADTQYF
few	TRBJ1-5	-	TRBV18	TGTGCCAGCTCACCAGACCGGATTGAGCCCCAGCATTTT	CASSPDRIEPQHF
few	TRBJ2-6	-	TRBV28	TGTGCCAGCAGTTTGAGGGGCGAGAGGACTGGGGCCAACGTCCTGACTTTC	CASSLRGERTGANVLTF
few	TRBJ2-4	TRBD1	TRBV6-1	TGTGCCAGCAGTGATGGACAGGGAAACATTCAGTACTTC	CASSDGQGNIQYF
-	TRBJ1-2	TRBD1	TRBV12-3/TRBV12-4	TGTGCCAGCAGGGGGACAGGGGAACTATATGGCTACACCTTC	CASRGTGELYGYTF
-	TRBJ1-1	-	TRBV12-3/TRBV12-4	TGTGCCAGCAGTTTAGTTTTTCAGATGAACACTGAAGCTTTCTTT	CASSLVFQMNTEAFF
many	TRBJ1-5	-	TRBV7-3	TGTGCCAGCAGCTTAAATGGAGGGCAGCCCCAGCATTTT	CASSLNGGQPQHF
many	TRBJ2-2	-	TRBV28	TGTGCCAGCATCCGAGGGCAGGCCACCGGGGAGCTGTTTTTT	CASIRGQATGELFF
many	TRBJ2-7	TRBD1	TRBV11-2	TGTGCCAGCAGCCTAACCGACAGGGGACACGAGCAGTACTTC	CASSLTDRGHEQYF
few	TRBJ2-7	-	TRBV5-1	TGCGCCAGCAGCTTGGGACAGTCTCACTACGAGCAGTACTTC	CASSLGQSHYEQYF
many	TRBJ1-3	-	TRBV6-5	TGTGCCAGCAGTGCCGGAGGGGGATGGGAAGGCACCATATATTTT	CASSAGGGWEGTIYF
many	TRBJ1-5	-	TRBV2	TGTGCCAGCAGAGGAGGGGCTTATAGCAATCAGCCCCAGCATTTT	CASRGGAYSNQPQHF